The clone carrying this T cell receptor beta chain was seen only a few times. Its antigen is still unknown. Here immunoSEQ multiplex PCR was the method, and the copy in TCRdb shows in-frame clones only, minus some. The repertoire holds under 250,000 clones, with over 75% as singletons. These data come from a study of cytomegalovirus exposure and HLA in healthy donors. Whole-study context: A later analysis reported the 120 validation repertoires used the same platform as the 666 first-cohort repertoires. Study-level results: The tendency of first-cohort TCR clusters to co-occur in the 100 to 150 validation repertoires was identified by a subsequent analysis. Specificity of a few CMV-associated chains for CMV antigens was verified in vitro. Associated with cytomegalovirus, according to the listing, were fewer than 200 TCR beta chains.

This sequence originates from a young man in good health and CMV-seropositive. Sequences were obtained from PBMCs.

The CDR3 region is CAWSVRKRDTGELFF. CDR3 coding DNA: TGTGCCTGGAGTGTACGGAAGCGGGACACCGGGGAGCTGTTTTTT. The chain joins TRBV30 to TRBJ2-2; D is possibly TRBD2 (6 bases). V was pared by 0 bases and J by 3 bases, with 11 bases between. Germline lookup yields CDR1 GTSNPN and CDR2 SVGIG (reference sequence). The CDR3 totals 15 residues.